These 32 T cell receptor beta chains were sequenced from one sample in a study of blood T cell repertoires in COVID-19. Here immunoSEQ multiplex PCR was the method, and the copy in TCRdb shows in-frame clones only, minus some. Of about 62,000 clones in the sample, roughly 90% were seen once. What was sequenced was peripheral blood. Source of these receptors: a woman older than 75 with acute or convalescent COVID-19.

Comment on this clone: One end of the junction varies from germline; a read error may be responsible. The chain uses TRBV7-8 and TRBJ2-7; D possibly corresponds to TRBD2 (5 bases). The CDR3 contains 13 residues. Germline CDR1 and CDR2: SGHVS and FQNEAQ. The CDR3 nucleotides read TGTGCCAGCAGCTTAGCGAGGGAAAGAATCTTCCTCTTC. It yields the protein CASSLARERIFLF.

The V gene is TRBV30, the J gene TRBJ1-4; 7 positions match TRBD1. CDR1 and CDR2 (germline): GTSNPN, SVGIG (reference sequence). The CDR3 is made up of 13 amino acids. With V trimmed by 5 bases and J by 3 bases, 3 bases remained unmatched. The CDR3 region is CAWGGTANEKLFF. DNA of the CDR3: TGTGCCTGGGGCGGGACAGCTAATGAAAAACTGTTTTTT.

About this clone itself: Germline is not matched at one junction end, which may reflect a read error. This rearrangement joins TRBV4-1 to TRBJ2-3; TRBD2 is a possible D gene (7 bases). CDR1 is MGHRA and CDR2 is YSYEKL in the germline V gene. The CDR3 runs 14 residues. The CDR3 DNA is TGCGCCAGCAGTCAAGGGGGGGGGCGTAATACGCAGTATTTT. It codes for CASSQGGGRNTQYF.

The chain joins TRBV5-1 to TRBJ1-2, with D maybe TRBD1 (5 bases). The CDR3 is 17 amino acids. Trimming removed 0 bases from V and 1 base from J, with 16 bases in between. From germline, CDR1 is SGHRS and CDR2 YFSETQ. The CDR3 loop reads CASSLGQPTRYNYGYTF. The CDR3 DNA reads TGCGCCAGCAGCTTGGGACAGCCAACCAGGTATAACTATGGCTACACCTTC.

This clone was observed a single time. This chain joins TRBV5-1 and TRBJ1-1; 11 nucleotides align to TRBD1. Germline CDR1 is SGHRS and CDR2 is YFSETQ. Trimming took 4 bases from V and 0 from J; bases not matched to a gene: 2. The CDR3 has 15 residues. The CDR3, as DNA: TGCGCCAGCAGCCCGGGACAGGGGGTGAACACTGAAGCTTTCTTT. Translating it yields CASSPGQGVNTEAFF.

This clone has a single count. The J gene is TRBJ2-1, the V gene TRBV3-1 (or the pseudogene TRBV3-2); D remains ambiguous. With 4 bases removed from V and 4 bases from J, the gap between germline ends came to 8 bases. The CDR3 sequence is 13 residues long. Germline assignment: CDR1 LGHDT and CDR2 YNNKEL (reference sequence). The CDR3 DNA reads TGTGCCAGCAGCCTGAGGCGTTACAATGAGCAGTTCTTC. Amino acids: CASSLRRYNEQFF.

CDR3 region: CASSQYRGITYEQYF. CDR3 DNA: TGCGCCAGCAGCCAATACAGGGGGATTACCTACGAGCAGTACTTC. The chain has TRBV4-1 and TRBJ2-7; 8 positions match TRBD1. This CDR3 is 15 amino acids long. The germline V gene has CDR1 MGHRA and CDR2 YSYEKL. The ends lost 2 bases at V and 2 bases at J; junction bases unmatched: 5.

V is TRBV11-2 and J is TRBJ1-6; the D gene is possibly TRBD1 (6 bases). The CDR3 length is 15 residues. Trimming pared 3 bases from V and 6 bases from J, leaving 12 bases between. From germline, CDR1 is SGHAT and CDR2 FQNNGV. As DNA, the CDR3 is TGTGCCAGCAGCTTCCGAAGAGGGGGTAATTCACCCCTCCACTTT. Translated, it gives CASSFRRGGNSPLHF.

The V call is TRBV27, the J call TRBJ1-5, with D uncertain. V lost 0 bases and J 3 bases, leaving 3 bases between the germline ends. The CDR3 contains 13 residues. CDR1 and CDR2 from the germline V gene are MNHEY and SMNVEV (reference sequence). The CDR3 here is CASSLSLNQPQHF. CDR3 coding DNA: TGTGCCAGCAGTTTATCCCTCAATCAGCCCCAGCATTTT.

This clone was seen only a few times. The J gene is TRBJ2-7, the V gene TRBV5-1; 12 nucleotides match TRBD2. V was pared by 4 bases and J by 4 bases, with 12 bases of the junction left unmatched. Germline CDR1 SGHRS, CDR2 YFSETQ. The CDR3 consists of 17 residues. CDR3: CASSLGTSGPLGYEQYF. CDR3 coding DNA: TGCGCCAGCAGCCTCGGGACTAGCGGGCCTCTGGGGTACGAGCAGTACTTC.

The gene calls are TRBV5-1 and TRBJ2-3; 8 nucleotides agree with TRBD2. CDR1 and CDR2 (germline): SGHRS, YFSETQ. The CDR3 has 17 amino acids. With 5 bases clipped from V and 1 base from J, the junction kept 12 bases outside the gene matches. In DNA, the CDR3 is TGCGCCAGCAGTCCGAGCGGGAGTTGGGAGGGCACAGATACGCAGTATTTT. Translation gives CASSPSGSWEGTDTQYF.

V and J are TRBV11-2 and TRBJ1-1; D remains unclear. V lost 0 bases to trimming and J lost 1 base, with 6 bases between them. This CDR3 spans 14 amino acids. Looked up from germline, CDR1 is SGHAT and CDR2 is FQNNGV. CDR3 nucleotide sequence: TGTGCCAGCAGCTTAGAGGGCAGGAACACTGAAGCTTTCTTT. It yields the protein CASSLEGRNTEAFF.

V usage is TRBV5-1 and J usage is TRBJ2-7; 8 bases map to TRBD1. The V gene's germline CDR1 is SGHRS and CDR2 YFSETQ. The CDR3 runs to 15 residues. V trimming: 3 bases; J trimming: 3 bases; junction bases outside the gene matches: 8. The CDR3 sequence is CASSSYRGSDYEQYF. The CDR3 nucleotides read TGCGCCAGCAGCTCATACAGGGGGTCAGACTACGAGCAGTACTTC.

The V gene is TRBV10-3, the J gene TRBJ2-1, with a tentative D call TRBD2 (6 bases). V shed 8 bases and J shed 5 bases, with 10 bases lying between them. Germline V gene data show CDR1 as ENHRY and CDR2 as SYGVKD. The CDR3 is 12 residues long. CDR3 region: CAIGGLDNEQFF. CDR3 nucleotide sequence: TGTGCCATCGGGGGACTCGACAATGAGCAGTTCTTC.

The gene calls are TRBV6-1 and TRBJ1-4; D gene uncertain. The CDR3 runs to 13 residues. The germline V and J ends were trimmed by 1 base and 11 bases, with 11 bases remaining between them. Germline V gene data show CDR1 as MNHNS and CDR2 as SASEGT. The CDR3: CASSEVRRGKLFF. The DNA for the CDR3 is TGTGCCAGCAGTGAAGTTAGGCGCGGGAAACTGTTTTTT.

This clone was recorded a few times. The chain uses TRBV7-3 and TRBJ1-1, with 7 nucleotides matching TRBD1. Germline-derived CDR1 and CDR2 are SGHTA and FQGTGA. This CDR3 has 13 amino acids. V lost 5 bases, J lost 5 bases, and 5 bases stayed unmatched. This CDR3 reads CASSPDRATEAFF. DNA for the CDR3: TGTGCCAGCAGCCCCGACAGGGCGACTGAAGCTTTCTTT.

This clone was counted a single time. This chain connects TRBV4-1 to TRBJ2-3; TRBD1 agrees at 7 bases. Germline lookup yields CDR1 MGHRA and CDR2 YSYEKL. V lost 2 bases and J lost 8; bases outside the gene matches: 10. This CDR3 comprises 15 residues. This CDR3 is CASSQTGTVAGTQYF. The CDR3, as DNA: TGCGCCAGCAGCCAAACCGGGACAGTAGCTGGTACGCAGTATTTT.

The chain couples TRBV18 to TRBJ2-7; perhaps TRBD1 as D (6 bases). CDR3 length: 15 amino acids. The V gene's germline CDR1 is KGHSH and CDR2 LQKENI. V lost 1 base, J lost 0 bases, and 10 bases lay in between. The CDR3 loop is CASSPRGPASYEQYF. CDR3 DNA: TGTGCCAGCTCACCACGGGGGCCAGCCTCCTACGAGCAGTACTTC.

The chain recombines TRBV10-2 with TRBJ1-1, with D unclear. This CDR3 region has 12 residues. The V and J ends lost 7 bases and 0 bases respectively, with 6 bases between them. Germline CDR1 WSHSY, CDR2 SAAADI. This chain's CDR3 is CASKSMNTEAFF. CDR3 nucleotide sequence: TGCGCCAGCAAATCTATGAACACTGAAGCTTTCTTT.

The V gene is TRBV30, the J gene TRBJ2-7; 8 bases fit TRBD1. Germline V gives CDR1 GTSNPN, CDR2 SVGIG (reference sequence). The CDR3 covers 12 residues. V dropped 8 bases and J dropped 2; count of bases not matched to a gene: 5. The CDR3 nucleotides are TGTGCCCGTGGACAGGGACCCTACGAGCAGTACTTC. Amino acid sequence: CARGQGPYEQYF.

The V and J genes are TRBV4-1 and TRBJ1-1; 7 nucleotides align to TRBD1. Germline trimming cut 2 bases from V and 8 bases from J; bases unmatched to any gene: 8. The CDR3 has 14 amino acids. CDR1 MGHRA and CDR2 YSYEKL come from the germline V gene. CDR3 region: CASSQKRGLDEAFF. CDR3 DNA: TGCGCCAGCAGCCAAAAGAGGGGGCTTGACGAAGCTTTCTTT.

This clone was seen only once. The chain joins TRBV30 to TRBJ2-3; TRBD2 matches 12 bases. The V and J ends lost 7 bases and 7 bases, in that order; junction bases with no gene match: 6. CDR1 is GTSNPN, CDR2 SVGIG, per germline (reference sequence). This CDR3 contains 13 residues. The CDR3, as DNA: TGTGCCTCGGCTAGCGGGGGGGCTAATACGCAGTATTTT. This encodes CASASGGANTQYF.

This rearrangement joins TRBV2 to TRBJ1-2; D possibly corresponds to TRBD1 (5 bases). CDR3 length equals 15 residues. Germline lookup yields CDR1 SNHLY and CDR2 FYNNEI. The V end was cut by 2 bases, the J end by 0 bases, with 10 bases between. CDR3 loop: CASSERGVANYGYTF. Here the CDR3 DNA reads TGTGCCAGCAGTGAACGGGGGGTCGCTAACTATGGCTACACCTTC.

This clone was seen once. The chain uses TRBV3-1 (or the pseudogene TRBV3-2) and TRBJ1-6; tentative D call: TRBD1 (6 bases). Trimming cost V 1 base and J 10 bases, with 17 bases left between them. Germline values: CDR1 LGHDT, CDR2 YNNKEL (reference sequence). This CDR3 has 16 residues. CDR3 sequence: CASSQGGGRAGSPLHF. The CDR3 region has the DNA TGTGCCAGCAGCCAAGGGGGGGGCCGCGCAGGGTCACCCCTCCACTTT.

The CDR3 DNA reads TGTGCCAGCAGCCTCGGGGAGCTAGCCCTTCTGGGGTCCCAGTACTTC. This encodes CASSLGELALLGSQYF. The chain is built from TRBV3-1 (or the pseudogene TRBV3-2) and TRBJ2-5; weak D call: TRBD2 (5 bases). CDR1 is LGHDT and CDR2 is YNNKEL in the germline V gene (reference sequence). Between the trimmed V and J ends, which lost 4 bases and 9 bases, there was a span of 24 bases. The CDR3 has 16 amino acids.

The chain couples TRBV10-3 to TRBJ2-1; D perhaps matches TRBD2 (5 bases). CDR1 is ENHRY, CDR2 SYGVKD, per germline. V was clipped by 6 bases and J by 4 bases, with 19 bases between them. The CDR3 runs 16 residues. CDR3 nucleotide sequence: TGTGCCATCAGGGCTGCGGGTCAGAAGGGTTACAATGAGCAGTTCTTC. Translating it yields CAIRAAGQKGYNEQFF.

This sequence joins TRBV2 and TRBJ2-5, with 15 bases lining up with TRBD2. Trimming took 4 bases from V and 5 from J; bases not matched to a gene: 8. The CDR3 runs to 17 residues. Germline V gives CDR1 SNHLY, CDR2 FYNNEI. CDR3 bases: TGTGCCAGCAGTGGAGGACTAGCGGGGGGGCACTGGGAGACCCAGTACTTC. Translating it yields CASSGGLAGGHWETQYF.

This clone was counted only a few times. The V gene is TRBV6-2 or TRBV6-3, the J gene TRBJ1-5, with 8 bases matching TRBD1. The CDR3 spans 16 residues. V gave up 4 bases and J gave up 9 bases; unmatched junction bases: 14. CDR1 is MNHEY, CDR2 SVGEGT, per germline. CDR3 protein: CASSWGPGQVLSPQHF. In nucleotides, the CDR3 is TGTGCCAGCAGTTGGGGCCCGGGACAGGTTCTATCGCCCCAGCATTTT.

The chain joins TRBV4-1 to TRBJ1-5; 10 positions match TRBD1. The CDR3 is 15 residues long. CDR1 and CDR2 (germline): MGHRA, YSYEKL. After removal of 4 bases from V and 5 bases from J, the junction contained 5 bases not matched to a gene. The CDR3 bases are TGCGCCAGCAGCCGGGACAGGGGCCGGGATCAGCCCCAGCATTTT. As protein: CASSRDRGRDQPQHF.

CDR3 DNA sequence: TGTGCCAGCTCAGGCTTAATGAACACCGGGGAGCTGTTTTTT. This codes for CASSGLMNTGELFF. The V and J genes are TRBV18 and TRBJ2-2; D gene uncertain. Germline-derived CDR1 and CDR2 are KGHSH and LQKENI. The CDR3 extends over 14 amino acids. Trimming pared 5 bases from V and 1 base from J, leaving 8 bases between.

V gene TRBV4-1 combines with J gene TRBJ1-4, with TRBD1 as a possible D gene (6 bases). Germline CDR1 and CDR2: MGHRA and YSYEKL. This CDR3 comprises 15 residues. Trimming stripped 1 base from V and 10 bases from J, with 16 bases between. CDR3 nucleotide sequence: TGCGCCAGCAGCCAAGGATGGTACTCAGGGGTAAAACTGTTTTTT. Translated: CASSQGWYSGVKLFF.

The V call is TRBV10-3, the J call TRBJ1-6, with TRBD1 as a possible D gene (5 bases). Trimming removed 1 base at V and 5 bases at J, with 9 bases between. The CDR3 covers 15 residues. CDR1 is ENHRY, CDR2 SYGVKD, per germline. The CDR3 DNA follows: TGTGCCATCAGTGAGTTTGGGGCGAATAATTCACCCCTCCACTTT. This codes for CAISEFGANNSPLHF.